These 23 T cell receptor beta chains share one sample of origin, sequenced in a study of T cells after posttransplantation cyclophosphamide. The method was immunoSEQ multiplex PCR; TCRdb's version includes in-frame clones alone and lacks a portion of them. The top ten hold 2.5% to 3% of the sample, which has some 54,000 clones, under 95% seen once. The sequenced sample was PBMCs. These TCRs come from a woman aged 25 to 39 in good health and a related stem cell transplant donor.

The CDR3 loop reads CASSFGSRGLSYEQYF. CDR3 in DNA: TGTGCCAGCAGCTTTGGGTCGCGGGGCCTCTCCTACGAGCAGTACTTC. The V call is TRBV11-1, the J call TRBJ2-7; tentatively, D is TRBD2 (6 bases). Germline-derived CDR1 and CDR2 are SGHAT and FQDESV (reference sequence). Between the trimmed V and J ends, which lost 3 bases and 0 bases, there was a span of 15 bases. The CDR3 runs 16 residues. The whole variable domain, filled in from reference TRBV11-1 and TRBJ2-7, reads EAEVAQSPRYKITEKSQAVAFWCDPISGHATLYWYRQILGQGPELLVQFQDESVVDDSQLPKDRFSAERLKGVDSTLKIQPAELGDSAMYLCASSFGSRGLSYEQYFGPGTRLTVT.

CDR3 loop: CASSASGQGLSLTQYF. CDR3 bases: TGTGCCAGCAGCGCCTCAGGACAGGGCTTGTCATTGACCCAGTACTTC. This chain joins TRBV9 and TRBJ2-5; the match to TRBD1 covers 8 bases. The V gene's germline CDR1 is SGDLS and CDR2 YYNGEE. The CDR3 has 16 amino acids. V lost 3 bases and J lost 7; bases outside the gene matches: 14.

This chain links TRBV13 with TRBJ1-5, with D perhaps TRBD1 (5 bases). The ends were cut back, 2 bases at V and 8 bases at J, with 13 bases in the middle. The CDR3 is 14 residues long. Germline CDR1 is PRHDT and CDR2 is FYEKMQ (reference sequence). Here the CDR3 reads CASSLRRGYEPQHF. The CDR3 bases are TGTGCCAGCAGCTTAAGAAGGGGATACGAGCCCCAGCATTTT.

V gene TRBV6-4 combines with J gene TRBJ1-6; 7 bases agree with TRBD1. CDR1 and CDR2 (germline): MRHNA, SNTAGT. V lost 6 bases, J lost 6 bases, and 14 bases stayed unmatched. The CDR3 covers 17 residues. The CDR3 nucleotides read TGTGCCAGCAGCTCTGGACAGGCGTATGGGTTTAATTCACCCCTCCACTTT. Residues: CASSSGQAYGFNSPLHF.

This chain uses TRBV13 with TRBJ2-3; unclear D gene. CDR1 and CDR2 (germline): PRHDT, FYEKMQ (reference sequence). The CDR3 is 16 residues long. V was pared by 5 bases and J by 0 bases, with 15 bases between. CDR3 coding DNA: TGTGCCAGCAGCCCGCCCCTGAGAACTAGCACAGATACGCAGTATTTT. Amino acids: CASSPPLRTSTDTQYF. The complete variable domain, with remaining parts taken from reference TRBV13 and TRBJ2-3, reads AAGVIQSPRHLIKEKRETATLKCYPIPRHDTVYWYQQGPGQDPQFLISFYEKMQSDKGSIPDRFSAQQFSDYHSELNMSSLELGDSALYFCASSPPLRTSTDTQYFGPGTRLTVL.

The J gene is TRBJ1-5, the V gene TRBV27; 7 bases map to TRBD1. Germline trimming cut 6 bases from V and 4 bases from J; bases unmatched to any gene: 12. The germline CDR1 and CDR2 sequences are MNHEY and SMNVEV (reference sequence). The CDR3 is made up of 16 amino acids. The CDR3, as DNA: TGTGCCAGCAGCCGGGGGGGATCAGGGGGGAATCAGCCCCAGCATTTT. Its protein is CASSRGGSGGNQPQHF.

The chain is built from TRBV2 and TRBJ2-7; TRBD2 might be the D (5 bases). Germline V lookup: CDR1 SNHLY, CDR2 FYNNEI. The CDR3 runs to 16 residues. Trimming took 4 bases from V and 2 from J, leaving 18 bases between them. The CDR3 nucleotides are TGTGCCAGCAGTGGACTGACTATCCGATCGACCTACGAGCAGTACTTC. Translating gives CASSGLTIRSTYEQYF.

V and J are TRBV19 and TRBJ1-2; the match to TRBD1 covers 8 bases. Germline CDR1 and CDR2: LNHDA and SQIVND (reference sequence). The CDR3 runs 11 residues. Trimming took 9 bases from V and 8 from J; bases not matched to a gene: 5. The CDR3: CASRTGRGYTF. As DNA, the CDR3 is TGTGCCAGCCGGACAGGGAGAGGCTACACCTTC.

The V gene is TRBV19, the J gene TRBJ2-3, with 9 nucleotides matching TRBD2. Germline lookup yields CDR1 LNHDA and CDR2 SQIVND (reference sequence). This CDR3 has 13 amino acids. In DNA, the CDR3 is TGTGCTAGCGGGAGAGGGGGGCCTGATACGCAGTATTTT. As protein: CASGRGGPDTQYF.

This clone has more than one count but fewer than ten. The chain recombines TRBV9 with TRBJ1-1, with TRBD1 matching over 8 bases. The length of the CDR3 is 14 residues. Germline CDR1 reads SGDLS; CDR2 reads YYNGEE. V was pared by 4 bases and J by 1 base, with 3 bases of the junction left unmatched. DNA of the CDR3: TGTGCCAGCAGCATGGGACAGGAGAACACTGAAGCTTTCTTT. Translated, it gives CASSMGQENTEAFF. The whole variable domain, filled in from reference TRBV9 and TRBJ1-1, reads DSGVTQTPKHLITATGQRVTLRCSPRSGDLSVYWYQQSLDQGLQFLIQYYNGEERAKGNILERFSAQQFPDLHSELNLSSLELGDSALYFCASSMGQENTEAFFGQGTRLTVV.

The J gene is TRBJ1-2, the V gene TRBV19; the D is unclear. This CDR3 has 15 residues. CDR1 and CDR2 from the germline V gene are LNHDA and SQIVND (reference sequence). The V end was cut by 5 bases, the J end by 4 bases, with 17 bases between. The CDR3 reads CASSDQLDGIYGYTF. The CDR3 nucleotides read TGTGCCAGTAGTGATCAACTGGACGGGATCTATGGCTACACCTTC.

The chain uses TRBV4-3 and TRBJ1-1, with D possibly TRBD1 on 6 matching bases. V was trimmed by 4 bases and J by 4 bases, leaving 13 bases between them. CDR3 length equals 14 residues. Germline loops: CDR1 LGHNA, CDR2 YSLEER. CDR3 coding DNA: TGCGCCAGCAGCCGCCCCGGCAGGGGCACTGAAGCTTTCTTT. Translated: CASSRPGRGTEAFF.

V and J are TRBV6-6 and TRBJ1-4; 9 nucleotides align to TRBD1. V trimming: 6 bases; J trimming: 9 bases; junction bases outside the gene matches: 8. Germline V gene data show CDR1 as MNHNY and CDR2 as SVGAGI (reference sequence). The CDR3 has 14 amino acids. CDR3 coding DNA: TGTGCCAGCAGGACGACAGGGGGTCCTCAAAAACTGTTTTTT. It is translated as CASRTTGGPQKLFF.

V usage is TRBV19 and J usage is TRBJ2-7; the match to TRBD1 covers 11 bases. Per the germline V gene, CDR1 is LNHDA and CDR2 is SQIVND (reference sequence). V was clipped by 2 bases and J by 3 bases; unmatched bases: 3. This CDR3 contains 15 residues. In DNA, the CDR3 is TGTGCCAGTAGTATAAGGGGGACAGGGGGCTACGAGCAGTACTTC. Translation: CASSIRGTGGYEQYF.

The chain couples TRBV5-6 to TRBJ1-4; 8 nucleotides line up with TRBD1. The length of the CDR3 is 15 residues. J gave up 3 bases and V 0 bases, and 1 base lay outside the gene matches. The germline V gene encodes CDR1 SGHDT and CDR2 YYEEEE. The CDR3 coding sequence is TGTGCCAGCAGCTTGGTGGGACAGGCTAATGAAAAACTGTTTTTT. Encoded protein: CASSLVGQANEKLFF. The full variable domain, with the rest looked up from reference TRBV5-6 and TRBJ1-4, is DAGVTQSPTHLIKTRGQQVTLRCSPKSGHDTVSWYQQALGQGPQFIFQYYEEEERQRGNFPDRFSGHQFPNYSSELNVNALLLGDSALYLCASSLVGQANEKLFFGSGTQLSVL.

The rearrangement joins TRBV11-2 to TRBJ2-2; D possibly corresponds to TRBD1 (6 bases). There are 14 residues in the CDR3. Germline lookup yields CDR1 SGHAT and CDR2 FQNNGV. Trimming stripped 5 bases from V and 2 bases from J, with 9 bases between. The CDR3 DNA sequence: TGTGCCAGCAGCAAAGGGGGTAACACCGGGGAGCTGTTTTTT. Its protein product is CASSKGGNTGELFF.

The chain has TRBV4-1 and TRBJ1-1; D possibly corresponds to TRBD1 (5 bases). There are 15 residues in the CDR3. Per the germline V gene, CDR1 is MGHRA and CDR2 is YSYEKL. Trimming removed 4 bases at V and 1 base at J, with 13 bases between. DNA for the CDR3: TGCGCCAGCAGCCGCCTACTCGACAGGAACACTGAAGCTTTCTTT. As protein: CASSRLLDRNTEAFF.

The CDR3, as DNA: TGTGCCAACCAGGGCAATGAGCAGTTCTTC. Its translation is CANQGNEQFF. The rearrangement links TRBV4-2 to TRBJ2-1; tentatively, D is TRBD1 (5 bases). The CDR3 sequence is 10 residues long. Trimming shortened V by 10 bases and J by 6 bases, and 7 bases separated the two germline ends. CDR1 and CDR2 from the germline V gene are LGHNA and YNFKEQ.

The J gene is TRBJ1-5, the V gene TRBV7-2; the D is unclear. The V end lost 1 base, the J end lost 6 bases, and 7 bases lay between the germline ends. Looked up from germline, CDR1 is SGHTA and CDR2 is FQGNSA. The CDR3 runs 13 residues. The chain's CDR3 is CASSLVRGQPQHF. The CDR3 coding sequence is TGTGCCAGCAGCTTAGTCCGGGGTCAGCCCCAGCATTTT. The whole variable domain, remainder taken from reference TRBV7-2 and TRBJ1-5, is GAGVSQSPSNKVTEKGKDVELRCDPISGHTALYWYRQSLGQGLEFLIYFQGNSAPDKSGLPSDRFSAERTGGSVSTLTIQRTQQEDSAVYLCASSLVRGQPQHFGDGTRLSIL.

The gene calls are TRBV10-2 and TRBJ2-3; D perhaps matches TRBD1 (5 bases). From germline, CDR1 is WSHSY and CDR2 SAAADI. The CDR3 has 13 residues. V was cut by 6 bases and J by 2 bases, with 9 bases left in between. CDR3 sequence: CASRGPPTDTQYF. In nucleotides, the CDR3 is TGCGCCAGCAGGGGGCCTCCCACAGATACGCAGTATTTT.

The rearrangement uses TRBV11-2 and TRBJ2-3; 11 nucleotides align to TRBD2. Germline CDR1 is SGHAT and CDR2 is FQNNGV. The CDR3 has 16 residues. V shed 1 base and J 4 bases; nucleotides not matched to a gene: 4. In nucleotides, the CDR3 is TGTGCCAGCAGCTTAGTGCTTAGCGGGGGGGCAGATACGCAGTATTTT. Translating gives CASSLVLSGGADTQYF.

The chain is built from TRBV18 and TRBJ2-5, with TRBD1 matching 11 bases. The germline V gene has CDR1 KGHSH and CDR2 LQKENI. The J segment lost 5 bases and the V segment lost 6 bases, leaving 8 bases of the junction unmatched. The CDR3 is 15 amino acids. The CDR3 protein is CASSRGQGAGETQYF. The CDR3 DNA sequence: TGTGCCAGCTCGAGAGGACAGGGGGCGGGTGAGACCCAGTACTTC.

The chain links TRBV5-4 to TRBJ2-1; 11 nucleotides match TRBD1. The CDR3 consists of 16 residues. The J segment lost 10 bases and the V segment lost 4 bases, leaving 13 bases of the junction unmatched. Germline V CDR1 and CDR2: SGHNT, YYREEE (reference sequence). The chain's CDR3 is CASSHLDRGLNVEQFF. For the CDR3, the DNA is TGTGCCAGCAGCCATTTGGACAGGGGGCTGAATGTGGAGCAGTTCTTC.